This T cell receptor beta chain was profiled in a study of beta chain features in type 1 diabetes. On this clone itself: Its antigen is as yet unknown.

Germline V gene lookup returns CDR1 GTSNPN and CDR2 SVGIG (reference sequence). The CDR3 has 12 residues. Findings of the study overall: There was a moderate but significant shortening of TCRB CDR3s in all four CD4+ subsets of Type 1 diabetes patients.

Expressed TCRB transcripts were sequenced because the entire RNA isolate underwent reverse transcription. Sequenced by immunoSEQ multiplex PCR; TCRdb stores in-frame clones only, minus some. Of fewer than 350,000 clones in the sample, roughly 15% were seen once. The V call is TRBV30, the J call TRBJ2-7; 7 nucleotides agree with TRBD1. The receptor comes from a man between 18 and 35 years old with type 1 diabetes. The source material was naive CD4+ T cells from blood. The CDR3 sequence: CGMEQGDYEQYF. The CDR3 region has the DNA TGTGGTATGGAGCAGGGGGACTACGAGCAGTACTTC.